This passage covers 4 T cell receptor beta chains from one sample sequenced in a study of T cells in Graves' hyperthyroidism and ophthalmopathy. Researchers took RNA transcripts and amplified the TCR beta CDR3 regions from them. First-round RT-PCR of the TCR CDR3 relied on the HTBI primer set. Using its own MiXCR run on the multiplex PCR reads, TCRdb lists one record per CDR3 protein. The data contain hundreds of thousands of distinct CDR3 sequences, 14% of them seen just once; the ten biggest clones take up under 15%. Sequencing was performed on blood. The receptor source for this set is a woman in her fifties or sixties with Graves' ophthalmopathy.

This clonotype was counted many times. The chain recombines TRBV28 with TRBJ1-2; D call uncertain. The germline gives CDR1 MDHEN, CDR2 SYDVKM. Trimming cost V 1 base and J 2 bases, with 5 bases left between them. The CDR3 is 13 amino acids. The CDR3 DNA reads as TGTGCCAGCAGTTTATTAGCGAACTATGGCTACACCTTC. Translated: CASSLLANYGYTF.

In its sample, this clonotype was seen many times. The chain carries TRBV11-2 and TRBJ2-7; 11 bases match TRBD2. CDR3 length: 15 residues. Trimming removed 3 bases from V and 2 bases from J; junction bases left unmatched: 3. CDR1 and CDR2 (germline): SGHAT, FQNNGV. The CDR3 is CASSFSGRAPYEQYF. CDR3 nucleotide sequence: TGTGCCAGCAGCTTTAGCGGGAGGGCCCCCTACGAGCAGTACTTC.

Ten or more counts support this clonotype. The chain joins TRBV7-9 to TRBJ2-2; D unclear. This CDR3 has 14 residues. The V gene's germline CDR1 is SEHNR and CDR2 FQNEAQ (reference sequence). Trimming removed 10 bases from V and 1 base from J, with 13 bases in between. CDR3 DNA sequence: TGTGCCACCAACGGCGCAGGGAACACCGGGGAGCTGTTTTTT. Protein: CATNGAGNTGELFF.

This clonotype was seen many times. The rearrangement joins TRBV6-2 or TRBV6-3 to TRBJ2-5; D not certain. The CDR3 totals 13 residues. V lost 2 bases and J lost 2, with 6 bases in between. Germline-derived CDR1 and CDR2 are MNHEY and SVGEGT. CDR3 bases: TGTGCCAGCAGTTACGGGCGGCAAGAGACCCAGTACTTC. Translated, it gives CASSYGRQETQYF.